Listed below are T cell receptor beta chains from one sample, sequenced in a study of T cells in Graves' hyperthyroidism and ophthalmopathy. TCRdb re-called the multiplex PCR reads through MiXCR, storing one row per CDR3 protein. This table has about 290,000 distinct CDR3 sequences, 16% appearing once. The sequencing sample was made of blood. Every receptor here comes from a man aged 30 to 39 with Graves' hyperthyroidism. The CDR3 runs from the conserved cysteine through the conserved F or W. D genes are given only for firm matches. Clone size is stated in some rows and not others, as once, few, many or a class when expanded.

V gene,D gene,clone size,J gene,CDR3 protein,CDR3 DNA
TRBV20-1,NA,many,TRBJ2-1,CSATRGTNEQFF,TGCAGTGCTACCAGGGGTACGAATGAGCAGTTCTTC
TRBV28,NA,NA,TRBJ2-7,CASSFAGGSHERYF,NA
TRBV3-1,TRBD2,many,TRBJ2-5,CASRGDYREETQYF,TGTGCCAGCAGAGGGGACTATCGAGAAGAGACCCAGTACTTC
TRBV4-2,TRBD1,NA,TRBJ2-3,CASSHGDRGREDTQYF,TGTGCCAGCAGCCACGGGGACAGGGGGCGCGAAGATACGCAGTATTTT
TRBV19,TRBD1,few,TRBJ1-1,CASSPIRGLPEAFF,TGTGCCAGTAGCCCAATCAGGGGGCTACCTGAAGCTTTCTTT
TRBV27,NA,many,TRBJ1-2,CATGGQLYGYTF,TGTGCCACCGGGGGTCAGCTCTATGGCTACACCTTC
TRBV5-6,TRBD1,NA,TRBJ2-7,CASSTGQGSNSYEQYF,TGTGCCAGCAGCACGGGACAGGGGTCCAATAGCTACGAGCAGTACTTC
TRBV28,NA,few,TRBJ1-1,CASRPGGIHTEAFF,TGTGCCAGCCGTCCGGGAGGGATTCACACTGAAGCTTTCTTT
TRBV7-9,NA,NA,TRBJ1-2,CASSGLDITNYGYTF,TGTGCCAGCAGCGGCCTGGACATAACTAACTATGGCTACACCTTC
TRBV6-1,NA,NA,TRBJ2-3,CAIKETELSTDTQYF,TGTGCCATCAAAGAGACTGAACTCAGCACAGATACGCAGTATTTT
TRBV3-1,NA,few,TRBJ2-1,CASSSRLGGSYNEQFF,TGTGCCAGCAGCTCTCGACTAGGAGGGTCCTACAATGAGCAGTTCTTC
TRBV7-9,TRBD2,NA,TRBJ2-7,CASSEVAGGLQYF,TGTGCCAGCAGTGAGGTAGCGGGAGGGTTGCAGTACTTC
TRBV27,NA,few,TRBJ2-7,CASKDSPRSYEQYF,TGTGCCAGCAAGGACAGTCCCAGGTCCTACGAGCAGTACTTC
TRBV13,TRBD2,NA,TRBJ2-7,CASSIGTSGNYEQYF,TGTGCCAGCAGCATCGGGACTAGCGGAAACTACGAGCAGTACTTC
TRBV15,NA,many,TRBJ2-1,CATSRYSRVSYNEQFF,TGTGCCACCAGCAGGTACAGTAGGGTTTCCTACAATGAGCAGTTCTTC
TRBV7-2,TRBD2,NA,TRBJ2-1,CASRRGLAGGRVSYNEQFF,TGTGCCAGCAGGAGAGGACTAGCGGGAGGTCGGGTATCCTACAATGAGCAGTTCTTC
TRBV12-3/TRBV12-4,NA,many,TRBJ1-2,CASSFRGVAYGYTF,TGTGCCAGCAGTTTTCGGGGAGTTGCGTATGGCTACACCTTC
TRBV5-1,NA,many,TRBJ1-5,CASSLGEAGQPQHF,TGCGCCAGCAGCTTGGGAGAGGCCGGTCAGCCCCAGCATTTT
TRBV30,TRBD1,many,TRBJ2-7,CACDPPGQGIGEQYF,TGTGCCTGCGATCCGCCGGGACAGGGAATTGGCGAGCAGTACTTC
TRBV12-5,NA,many,TRBJ2-3,CASGFNRRVTDTDTQYF,TGTGCTAGTGGCTTCAACAGACGGGTCACAGACACAGATACGCAGTATTTT
TRBV28,TRBD1,NA,TRBJ2-7,CASRSDRGGSYEQYF,TGTGCCAGCAGATCCGACAGGGGAGGCTCCTACGAGCAGTACTTC
TRBV5-1,NA,many,TRBJ2-3,CASSPVSTDTQYF,TGCGCCAGCAGCCCCGTAAGCACAGATACGCAGTATTTT
TRBV16,TRBD1,many,TRBJ1-2,CASSQYTRQGGYTF,TGTGCCAGCAGCCAATATACCAGACAGGGCGGCTACACCTTC
TRBV20-1,NA,few,TRBJ2-7,CSARGGAYFNEQYF,TGCAGTGCTAGAGGGGGCGCTTACTTTAACGAGCAGTACTTC
TRBV12-3/TRBV12-4,TRBD2,many,TRBJ2-1,CASSSGTSGREGEQFF,TGTGCCAGCAGTTCCGGGACTAGCGGGAGGGAGGGTGAGCAGTTCTTC
TRBV29-1,NA,once,TRBJ1-1,CSVGLMKLNTEAFF,TGCAGCGTTGGTTTAATGAAGTTGAACACTGAAGCTTTCTTT
TRBV24-1,NA,NA,TRBJ2-1,CATEGRQLNEQFF,TGTGCCACCGAGGGCCGACAGCTCAATGAGCAGTTCTTC
TRBV7-6,TRBD1,NA,TRBJ2-5,CASSSGTGGRQETQYF,TGTGCCAGCAGCTCCGGGACAGGGGGCCGCCAAGAGACCCAGTACTTC
TRBV5-1,TRBD2,NA,TRBJ2-2,CASSFGRTSGPTGELFF,TGCGCCAGCAGCTTCGGCCGAACTAGCGGGCCCACCGGGGAGCTGTTTTTT
TRBV7-8,NA,many,TRBJ1-1,CASSLLGVTTEAFF,TGTGCCAGCAGCTTATTAGGGGTTACCACTGAAGCTTTCTTT
TRBV19,NA,NA,TRBJ1-3,CASSASAGNTIYF,TGTGCCAGTAGTGCTTCAGCCGGAAACACCATATATTTT
TRBV24-1,NA,NA,TRBJ2-3,CATSDSNVRHSTDTQYF,TGTGCCACCAGTGATTCGAATGTCAGGCATTCCACAGATACGCAGTATTTT
TRBV11-3,TRBD2,many,TRBJ2-7,CASSLVHSTVSGSPYEQYF,TGTGCCAGCAGCTTAGTCCATTCCACCGTTAGCGGGAGTCCCTACGAGCAGTACTTC
TRBV5-4,TRBD2,many,TRBJ2-7,CASRFSGSPLDEQYF,TGTGCCAGCAGGTTTAGCGGGAGCCCCCTAGACGAGCAGTACTTC
TRBV7-9,TRBD2,many,TRBJ2-7,CASSLGGTIIPYEQYF,TGTGCCAGCAGCTTGGGGGGGACTATTATCCCCTACGAGCAGTACTTC